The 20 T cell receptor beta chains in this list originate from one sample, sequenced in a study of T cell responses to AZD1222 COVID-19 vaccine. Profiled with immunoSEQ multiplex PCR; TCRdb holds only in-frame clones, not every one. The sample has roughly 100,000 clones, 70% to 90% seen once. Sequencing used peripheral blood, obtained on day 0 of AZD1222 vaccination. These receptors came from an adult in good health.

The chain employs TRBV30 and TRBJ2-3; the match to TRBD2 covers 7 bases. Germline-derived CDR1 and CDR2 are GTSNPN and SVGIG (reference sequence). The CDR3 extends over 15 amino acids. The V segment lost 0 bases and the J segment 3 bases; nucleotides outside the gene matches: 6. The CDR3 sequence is CAWSVRLAATDTQYF. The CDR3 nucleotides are TGTGCCTGGAGTGTACGCCTAGCGGCTACAGATACGCAGTATTTT.

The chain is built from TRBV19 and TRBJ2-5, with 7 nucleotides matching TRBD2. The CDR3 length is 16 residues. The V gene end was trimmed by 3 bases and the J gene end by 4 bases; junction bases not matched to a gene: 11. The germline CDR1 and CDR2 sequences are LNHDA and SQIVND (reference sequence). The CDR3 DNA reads TGTGCCAGTAGTATTCGGACTAGAGTAGAAGGAGAGACCCAGTACTTC. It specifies CASSIRTRVEGETQYF.

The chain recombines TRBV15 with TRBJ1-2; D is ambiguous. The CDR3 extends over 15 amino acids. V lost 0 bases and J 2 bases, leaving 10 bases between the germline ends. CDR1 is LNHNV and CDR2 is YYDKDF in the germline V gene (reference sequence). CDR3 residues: CATSRDLKDNYGYTF. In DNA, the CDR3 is TGTGCCACCAGCAGAGATCTCAAGGACAACTATGGCTACACCTTC.

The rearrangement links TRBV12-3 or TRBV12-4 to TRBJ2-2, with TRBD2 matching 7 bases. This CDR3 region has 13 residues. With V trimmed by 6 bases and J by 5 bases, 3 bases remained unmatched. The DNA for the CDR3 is TGTGCCAGCAGCCGGGAGGCTACCGGGGAGCTGTTTTTT. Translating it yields CASSREATGELFF.

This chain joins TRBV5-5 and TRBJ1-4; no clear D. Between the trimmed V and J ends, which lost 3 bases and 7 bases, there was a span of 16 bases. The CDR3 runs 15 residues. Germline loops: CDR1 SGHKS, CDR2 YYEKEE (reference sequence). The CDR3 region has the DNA TGTGCCAGCAGCTCTACCGGGATCTGGGTTGAAAAACTGTTTTTT. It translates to CASSSTGIWVEKLFF.

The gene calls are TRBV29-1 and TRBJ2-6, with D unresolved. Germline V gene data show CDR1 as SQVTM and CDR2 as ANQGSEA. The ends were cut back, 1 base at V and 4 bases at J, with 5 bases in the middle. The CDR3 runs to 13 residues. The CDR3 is CSVEVSGANVLTF. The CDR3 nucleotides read TGCAGCGTTGAAGTTTCAGGGGCCAACGTCCTGACTTTC.

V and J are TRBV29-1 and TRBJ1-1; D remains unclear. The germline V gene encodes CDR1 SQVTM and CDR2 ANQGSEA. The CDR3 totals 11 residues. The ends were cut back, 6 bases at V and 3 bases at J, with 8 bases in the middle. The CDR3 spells CSVRGDTEAFF. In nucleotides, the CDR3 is TGCAGCGTACGGGGAGACACTGAAGCTTTCTTT.

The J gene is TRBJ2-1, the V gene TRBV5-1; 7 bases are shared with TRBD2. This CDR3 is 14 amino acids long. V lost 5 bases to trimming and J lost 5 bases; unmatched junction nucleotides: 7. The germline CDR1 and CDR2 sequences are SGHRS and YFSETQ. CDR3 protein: CASSYVAGDNEQFF. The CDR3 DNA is TGCGCCAGCAGTTACGTCGCGGGGGACAATGAGCAGTTCTTC.

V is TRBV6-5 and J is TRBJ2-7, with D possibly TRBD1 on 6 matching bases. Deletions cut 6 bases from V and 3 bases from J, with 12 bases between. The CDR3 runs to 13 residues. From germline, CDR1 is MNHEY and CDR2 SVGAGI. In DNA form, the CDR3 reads TGTGCCAGCAGACCCGGACAGCTCTACGAGCAGTACTTC. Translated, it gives CASRPGQLYEQYF.

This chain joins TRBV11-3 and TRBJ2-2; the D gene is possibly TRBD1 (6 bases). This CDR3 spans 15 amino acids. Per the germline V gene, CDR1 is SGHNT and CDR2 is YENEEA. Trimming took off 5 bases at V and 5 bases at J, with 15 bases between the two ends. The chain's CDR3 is CASSRHQQGTGELFF. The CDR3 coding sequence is TGTGCCAGCAGCAGACATCAACAGGGTACCGGGGAGCTGTTTTTT.

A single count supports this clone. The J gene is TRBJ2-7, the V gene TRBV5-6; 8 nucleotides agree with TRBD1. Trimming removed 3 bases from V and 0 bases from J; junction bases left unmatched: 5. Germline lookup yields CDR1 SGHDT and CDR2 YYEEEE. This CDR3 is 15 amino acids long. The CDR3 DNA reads TGTGCCAGCAGCTCTGGGACAGGTTACTCCTACGAGCAGTACTTC. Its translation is CASSSGTGYSYEQYF.

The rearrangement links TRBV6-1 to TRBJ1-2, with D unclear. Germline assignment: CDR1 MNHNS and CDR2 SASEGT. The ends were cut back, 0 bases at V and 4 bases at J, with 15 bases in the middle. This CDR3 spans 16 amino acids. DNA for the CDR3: TGTGCCAGCAGTGAAGCAGTGGGGTCGCGGATCTATGGCTACACCTTC. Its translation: CASSEAVGSRIYGYTF.

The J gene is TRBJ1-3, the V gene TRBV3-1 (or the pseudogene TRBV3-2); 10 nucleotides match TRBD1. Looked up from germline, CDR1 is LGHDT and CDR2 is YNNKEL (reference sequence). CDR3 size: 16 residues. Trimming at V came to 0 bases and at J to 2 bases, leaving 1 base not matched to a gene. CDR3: CASSQETGGPGNTIYF. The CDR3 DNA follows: TGTGCCAGCAGCCAAGAGACAGGGGGCCCTGGAAACACCATATATTTT.

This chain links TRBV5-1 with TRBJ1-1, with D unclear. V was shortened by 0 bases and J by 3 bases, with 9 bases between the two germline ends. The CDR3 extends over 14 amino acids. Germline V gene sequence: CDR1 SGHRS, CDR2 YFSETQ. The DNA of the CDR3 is TGCGCCAGCAGCTTGGACAGTGAGGACACTGAAGCTTTCTTT. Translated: CASSLDSEDTEAFF.

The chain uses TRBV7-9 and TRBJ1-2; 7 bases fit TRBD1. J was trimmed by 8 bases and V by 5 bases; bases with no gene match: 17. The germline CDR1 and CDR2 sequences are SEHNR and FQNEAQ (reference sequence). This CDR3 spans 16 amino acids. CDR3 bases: TGTGCCAGCAGCGGAACAGGGGCCCATCAAGCGGAGGGCTACACCTTC. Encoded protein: CASSGTGAHQAEGYTF. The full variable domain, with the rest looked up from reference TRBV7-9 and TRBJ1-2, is DTGVSQNPRHKITKRGQNVTFRCDPISEHNRLYWYRQTLGQGPEFLTYFQNEAQLEKSRLLSDRFSAERPKGSFSTLEIQRTEQGDSAMYLCASSGTGAHQAEGYTFGSGTRLTVV.

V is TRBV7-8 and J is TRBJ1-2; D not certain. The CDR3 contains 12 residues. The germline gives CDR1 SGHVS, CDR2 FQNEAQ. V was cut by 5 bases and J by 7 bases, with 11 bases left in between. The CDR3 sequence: CASSRYHGGYTF. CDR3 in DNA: TGTGCCAGCAGCCGCTATCATGGTGGCTACACCTTC.

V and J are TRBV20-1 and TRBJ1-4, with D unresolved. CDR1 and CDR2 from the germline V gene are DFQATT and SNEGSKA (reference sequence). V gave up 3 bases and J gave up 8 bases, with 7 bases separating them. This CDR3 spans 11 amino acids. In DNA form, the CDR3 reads TGCAGTGCTAGTTCCAGGGAAAAACTGTTTTTT. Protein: CSASSREKLFF.

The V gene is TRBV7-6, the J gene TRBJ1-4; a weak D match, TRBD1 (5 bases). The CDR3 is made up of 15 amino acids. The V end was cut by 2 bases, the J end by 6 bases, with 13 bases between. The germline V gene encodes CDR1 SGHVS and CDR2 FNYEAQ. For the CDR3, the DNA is TGTGCCAGCAGCTTAACGGGAGGGGTGGATGAAAAACTGTTTTTT. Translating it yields CASSLTGGVDEKLFF.

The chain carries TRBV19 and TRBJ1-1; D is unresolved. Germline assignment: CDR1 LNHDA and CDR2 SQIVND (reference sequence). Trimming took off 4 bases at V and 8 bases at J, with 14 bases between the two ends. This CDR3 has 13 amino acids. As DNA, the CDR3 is TGTGCCAGTAGTAGTCGGCAGGCGGCCGAAGCTTTCTTT. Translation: CASSSRQAAEAFF. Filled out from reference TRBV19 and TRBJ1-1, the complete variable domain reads DGGITQSPKYLFRKEGQNVTLSCEQNLNHDAMYWYRQDPGQGLRLIYYSQIVNDFQKGDIAEGYSVSREKKESFPLTVTSAQKNPTAFYLCASSSRQAAEAFFGQGTRLTVV.

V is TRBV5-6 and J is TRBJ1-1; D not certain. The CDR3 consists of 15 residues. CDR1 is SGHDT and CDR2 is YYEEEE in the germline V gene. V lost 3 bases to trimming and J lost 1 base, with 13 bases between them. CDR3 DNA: TGTGCCAGCAGCTCCCGGACGATTAAGAACACTGAAGCTTTCTTT. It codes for CASSSRTIKNTEAFF.